Below, 32 T cell receptor beta chains from the same sample are listed, as sequenced in a study of human thymus T cells. Sequenced by immunoSEQ multiplex PCR; TCRdb stores in-frame clones only, minus some. The data hold 46,000 or so clones, with 95% observed a single time. Source material: blood. The receptors shown here come from a girl under two years old with a congenital heart defect but otherwise immunologically healthy.

The chain couples TRBV5-6 to TRBJ2-5, with 10 bases lining up with TRBD1. The CDR3 consists of 16 residues. CDR1 and CDR2 (germline): SGHDT, YYEEEE. V lost 1 base and J lost 5; bases outside the gene matches: 8. CDR3 residues: CASSLWDRGGGETQYF. The CDR3 DNA reads as TGTGCCAGCAGCTTGTGGGACAGGGGAGGAGGGGAGACCCAGTACTTC.

The chain couples TRBV6-5 to TRBJ2-7; maybe TRBD1 (5 bases). Trimming stripped 8 bases from V and 7 bases from J, with 15 bases between. Germline loops: CDR1 MNHEY, CDR2 SVGAGI. This CDR3 contains 12 residues. The CDR3 bases are TGTGCCAGCGGGTCCCGCTCAGGGGAGCAGTACTTC. It yields the protein CASGSRSGEQYF.

This chain uses TRBV4-3 with TRBJ2-7, with D tentatively TRBD1 or TRBD2 (5 bases each). The V and J ends lost 6 bases and 2 bases respectively, with 17 bases between them. This CDR3 spans 15 amino acids. Germline V gives CDR1 LGHNA, CDR2 YSLEER. The CDR3 DNA reads as TGCGCCAGCAGTCGGAGCGGCTCAGGGCCCTACGAGCAGTACTTC. Encoded protein: CASSRSGSGPYEQYF.

V gene TRBV7-2 combines with J gene TRBJ2-1; TRBD1 matches at 8 bases. The V gene's germline CDR1 is SGHTA and CDR2 FQGNSA. This CDR3 spans 13 amino acids. J lost 6 bases, V lost 5 bases, and 3 bases had no gene match. Here the CDR3 DNA reads TGTGCCAGCAGCCCGGACAGGGCCAATGAGCAGTTCTTC. It translates to CASSPDRANEQFF.

J is TRBJ2-7 and V is TRBV5-1; D uncertain. Trimming stripped 4 bases from V and 4 bases from J, with 6 bases between. The CDR3 extends over 11 amino acids. Germline V gene lookup returns CDR1 SGHRS and CDR2 YFSETQ. The CDR3 DNA is TGCGCCAGCAGCACCGCTTACGAGCAGTACTTC. This sequence encodes CASSTAYEQYF.

The V and J genes are TRBV27 and TRBJ1-5; no clear D. This CDR3 is 16 amino acids long. The V gene's germline CDR1 is MNHEY and CDR2 SMNVEV (reference sequence). V was pared by 6 bases and J by 0 bases, with 15 bases between. CDR3 residues: CASRSTFNYSNQPQHF. The CDR3 bases are TGTGCCAGCAGGTCGACCTTTAACTATAGCAATCAGCCCCAGCATTTT.

The chain carries TRBV11-2 and TRBJ2-1; no reliable D call. Germline V lookup: CDR1 SGHAT, CDR2 FQNNGV. V shed 4 bases and J shed 3 bases, with 7 bases lying between them. The CDR3 spans 13 residues. CDR3 sequence reads: CASSSRIYNEQFF. CDR3 bases: TGTGCCAGCAGCTCCCGGATCTACAATGAGCAGTTCTTC.

The chain combines TRBV25-1 with TRBJ1-5, with TRBD1 as a possible D gene (5 bases). CDR3 length: 16 amino acids. The V gene's germline CDR1 is MGHDK and CDR2 SYGVNS. V was cut by 2 bases and J by 3 bases, with 14 bases left in between. The CDR3 region has the DNA TGTGCCAGCAGTGAAACGGGTTCGACAGTCAATCAGCCCCAGCATTTT. It is translated as CASSETGSTVNQPQHF.

This clone was detected only a few times. The chain carries TRBV11-2 and TRBJ2-1; 13 nucleotides align to TRBD2. V shed 1 base and J 6 bases; nucleotides not matched to a gene: 0. This CDR3 is 15 amino acids long. In germline, CDR1 is SGHAT, CDR2 FQNNGV. The CDR3, as DNA: TGTGCCAGCAGCTTAGGGACTAGCGGGAGCAATGAGCAGTTCTTC. It is translated as CASSLGTSGSNEQFF.

The rearrangement uses TRBV28 and TRBJ2-1; TRBD1 agrees at 8 bases. CDR1 and CDR2 (germline): MDHEN, SYDVKM. The CDR3 consists of 14 residues. V was pared by 6 bases and J by 6 bases, with 7 bases of the junction left unmatched. The CDR3 region is CASSSPTGVNEQFF. The CDR3 DNA sequence: TGTGCCAGCAGCTCTCCGACAGGGGTCAATGAGCAGTTCTTC. The variable domain in full, with the rest retrieved from reference TRBV28 and TRBJ2-1, is DVKVTQSSRYLVKRTGEKVFLECVQDMDHENMFWYRQDPGLGLRLIYFSYDVKMKEKGDIPEGYSVSREKKERFSLILESASTNQTSMYLCASSSPTGVNEQFFGPGTRLTVL.

This sequence joins TRBV6-5 and TRBJ2-7, with 7 bases fitting TRBD2. Losses at the gene ends were 2 bases for V and 5 bases for J; bases not matched to a gene: 3. CDR1 is MNHEY and CDR2 is SVGAGI in the germline V gene. CDR3 length: 13 residues. As DNA, the CDR3 is TGTGCCAGCAGTTACGGGAGGGCCCACGAGCAGTACTTC. Protein: CASSYGRAHEQYF.

This chain uses TRBV25-1 with TRBJ2-7, with D possibly called TRBD1 or TRBD2 (5 bases each). This CDR3 has 14 residues. V lost 1 base and J 7 bases, leaving 14 bases between the germline ends. CDR1 and CDR2 (germline): MGHDK, SYGVNS. CDR3 nucleotides: TGTGCCAGCAGTGAATTGGGGGAACCTCGGGAGCAGTACTTC. Translating it yields CASSELGEPREQYF.

The rearrangement uses TRBV19 and TRBJ2-3; maybe TRBD1 (7 bases). The germline gives CDR1 LNHDA, CDR2 SQIVND (reference sequence). Between the trimmed V and J ends, which lost 10 bases and 4 bases, there was a span of 15 bases. The CDR3 spans 13 residues. In nucleotides, the CDR3 is TGTGCCACCTCGGACAGGAGGGCAGATACGCAGTATTTT. It specifies CATSDRRADTQYF.

The chain has TRBV18 and TRBJ1-5, with D uncertain. Germline V lookup: CDR1 KGHSH, CDR2 LQKENI. V was shortened by 3 bases and J by 1 base, with 10 bases between the two germline ends. This CDR3 is 15 amino acids long. The CDR3 DNA follows: TGTGCCAGCTCACCGCGCGACATGAGCAATCAGCCCCAGCATTTT. Translation: CASSPRDMSNQPQHF.

The chain joins TRBV18 to TRBJ1-2; tentatively, D is TRBD1 (6 bases). Trimming took 3 bases from V and 2 from J, leaving 19 bases between them. Germline CDR1 and CDR2: KGHSH and LQKENI. The CDR3 contains 17 residues. The CDR3 loop is CASSPLTGTFVNYGYTF. As DNA, the CDR3 is TGTGCCAGCTCACCCCTGACTGGGACATTCGTCAACTATGGCTACACCTTC.

The chain combines TRBV7-2 with TRBJ2-2; 14 nucleotides line up with TRBD2. Germline CDR1 and CDR2: SGHTA and FQGNSA. This CDR3 is 15 amino acids long. V shed 3 bases and J 8 bases; nucleotides not matched to a gene: 2. The CDR3: CASSLRLAGGGELFF. CDR3 in DNA: TGTGCCAGCAGCTTGAGACTAGCGGGAGGGGGGGAGCTGTTTTTT.

The chain links TRBV4-1 to TRBJ1-2, with D perhaps matching TRBD1 (5 bases). Germline lookup yields CDR1 MGHRA and CDR2 YSYEKL. Trimming removed 1 base at V and 4 bases at J, with 10 bases between. The CDR3 extends over 14 amino acids. The CDR3 reads CASSQGGGSYGYTF. In DNA form, the CDR3 reads TGCGCCAGCAGCCAAGGGGGCGGATCCTATGGCTACACCTTC.

The rearrangement uses TRBV7-9 and TRBJ1-1; weak D call: TRBD1 (6 bases). V lost 3 bases, J lost 5 bases, and 13 bases lay in between. CDR1 SEHNR and CDR2 FQNEAQ come from the germline V gene (reference sequence). The CDR3 contains 14 residues. The DNA of the CDR3 is TGTGCCAGCAGCTTTAACAGGGTCTTGACTGAAGCTTTCTTT. The encoded protein is CASSFNRVLTEAFF.

The rearrangement joins TRBV6-4 to TRBJ2-7; D is unresolved. The CDR3 runs to 9 residues. The germline V gene has CDR1 MRHNA and CDR2 SNTAGT. Trimming shortened V by 3 bases and J by 8 bases, and 2 bases separated the two germline ends. The CDR3 here is CASSEKQYF. The CDR3 bases are TGTGCCAGCAGTGAAAAGCAGTACTTC.

The V gene is TRBV7-2, the J gene TRBJ2-1; TRBD2 matches at 10 bases. With 4 bases clipped from V and 1 base from J, the junction kept 4 bases outside the gene matches. This CDR3 is built from 16 residues. The germline V gene encodes CDR1 SGHTA and CDR2 FQGNSA. The CDR3 sequence: CASSSSGRGSYNEQFF. In DNA, the CDR3 is TGTGCCAGCAGCTCAAGCGGGAGGGGGTCCTACAATGAGCAGTTCTTC.

The rearrangement links TRBV6-5 to TRBJ2-7; TRBD1 or TRBD2 may be the D gene (5 bases each). The germline CDR1 and CDR2 sequences are MNHEY and SVGAGI. The V end lost 4 bases, the J end lost 3 bases, and 16 bases lay between the germline ends. The CDR3 spans 15 residues. CDR3 protein: CASSLGVYGNYEQYF. CDR3 in DNA: TGTGCCAGCAGTTTGGGGGTCTACGGGAACTACGAGCAGTACTTC.

CDR3 DNA: TGTGCCAGCACCGTACCGGGACTAGCGGGAGCTACCGGGGAGCTGTTTTTT. This codes for CASTVPGLAGATGELFF. The chain has TRBV2 and TRBJ2-2, with 14 bases lining up with TRBD2. There are 17 residues in the CDR3. V trimming: 7 bases; J trimming: 5 bases; junction bases outside the gene matches: 9. Germline CDR1 is SNHLY and CDR2 is FYNNEI. Drawing the rest from reference TRBV2 and TRBJ2-2, the complete variable domain is EPEVTQTPSHQVTQMGQEVILRCVPISNHLYFYWYRQILGQKVEFLVSFYNNEISEKSEIFDDQFSVERPDGSNFTLKIRSTKLEDSAMYFCASTVPGLAGATGELFFGEGSRLTVL.

J is TRBJ2-3 and V is TRBV12-5; weak D call: TRBD1 (5 bases). CDR1 LGHNT and CDR2 FRNRAP come from the germline V gene. CDR3 length: 13 amino acids. V shed 3 bases and J shed 1 base, with 5 bases lying between them. For the CDR3, the DNA is TGTGCTAGTGGTTTACAGGGCACAGATACGCAGTATTTT. This encodes CASGLQGTDTQYF.

This clone has a single count. This chain joins TRBV4-1 and TRBJ2-3; D may be TRBD1 or TRBD2 (6 bases each). Germline lookup yields CDR1 MGHRA and CDR2 YSYEKL. V lost 2 bases and J 2 bases, leaving 20 bases between the germline ends. This CDR3 has 18 residues. The CDR3 region is CASSQKGGPPAVTDTQYF. As DNA, the CDR3 is TGCGCCAGCAGCCAAAAGGGGGGCCCCCCTGCCGTCACAGATACGCAGTATTTT.

CDR3 DNA: TGTGCCAGCAGGAGAGGGCCGACTGAAGCTTTCTTT. It specifies CASRRGPTEAFF. The chain has TRBV6-5 and TRBJ1-1, with unresolved D. Trimming stripped 6 bases from V and 5 bases from J, with 10 bases between. CDR1 MNHEY and CDR2 SVGAGI come from the germline V gene. This CDR3 has 12 amino acids.

The rearrangement joins TRBV9 to TRBJ2-7; D remains unclear. The CDR3 runs 12 residues. The V end lost 2 bases, the J end lost 0 bases, and 3 bases lay between the germline ends. CDR1 is SGDLS and CDR2 is YYNGEE in the germline V gene. As DNA, the CDR3 is TGTGCCAGCAGCGTTTACTCCTACGAGCAGTACTTC. Protein: CASSVYSYEQYF. Full variable domain (missing parts from reference TRBV9 and TRBJ2-7): DSGVTQTPKHLITATGQRVTLRCSPRSGDLSVYWYQQSLDQGLQFLIQYYNGEERAKGNILERFSAQQFPDLHSELNLSSLELGDSALYFCASSVYSYEQYFGPGTRLTVT.

The rearrangement joins TRBV19 to TRBJ2-1, with D unclear. Trimming cost V 3 bases and J 4 bases, with 7 bases left between them. Germline CDR1 LNHDA, CDR2 SQIVND (reference sequence). This CDR3 region has 13 residues. The chain's CDR3 is CASSITKYNEQFF. The DNA for the CDR3 is TGTGCCAGTAGTATCACTAAATACAATGAGCAGTTCTTC.

This chain uses TRBV19 with TRBJ2-7, with 13 bases lining up with TRBD2. The V segment lost 6 bases and the J segment 2 bases; nucleotides outside the gene matches: 10. This CDR3 spans 17 amino acids. The germline gives CDR1 LNHDA, CDR2 SQIVND (reference sequence). The CDR3 sequence: CASSRTSGSAGTYEQYF. Written as DNA, the CDR3 is TGTGCCAGTAGCCGGACTAGCGGGAGTGCGGGTACCTACGAGCAGTACTTC.

The rearrangement joins TRBV6-1 to TRBJ2-5; no reliable D call. CDR1 and CDR2 (germline): MNHNS, SASEGT. The CDR3 consists of 13 residues. Deletions cut 8 bases from V and 2 bases from J, with 12 bases between. Here the CDR3 DNA reads TGTGCCAGCCCTAAAGGTACTCAAGAGACCCAGTACTTC. It yields the protein CASPKGTQETQYF.

The chain uses TRBV7-2 and TRBJ2-3; the match to TRBD2 covers 16 bases. V gave up 5 bases and J gave up 2 bases; unmatched junction bases: 7. Per the germline V gene, CDR1 is SGHTA and CDR2 is FQGNSA. The CDR3 consists of 18 residues. CDR3 residues: CASSPGLAGGGFTDTQYF. For the CDR3, the DNA is TGTGCCAGCAGCCCGGGACTAGCGGGAGGGGGTTTCACAGATACGCAGTATTTT.

The rearrangement uses TRBV18 and TRBJ1-5; D remains unclear. The V end was cut by 2 bases, the J end by 3 bases, with 11 bases between. Germline V lookup: CDR1 KGHSH, CDR2 LQKENI. The CDR3 runs to 15 residues. CDR3 residues: CASSPKGSNNQPQHF. The CDR3 DNA reads TGTGCCAGCTCACCAAAGGGAAGCAACAATCAGCCCCAGCATTTT.

The J gene is TRBJ2-7, the V gene TRBV7-9; tentative D call: TRBD2 (6 bases). The CDR3 has 14 amino acids. Between the trimmed V and J ends, which lost 8 bases and 2 bases, there was a span of 16 bases. CDR1 and CDR2 (germline): SEHNR, FQNEAQ (reference sequence). CDR3 sequence reads: CASGDLRGAYEQYF. The CDR3 region has the DNA TGTGCCAGCGGCGACCTGCGGGGCGCCTACGAGCAGTACTTC. The variable domain in full, completed from reference TRBV7-9 and TRBJ2-7, reads DTGVSQNPRHKITKRGQNVTFRCDPISEHNRLYWYRQTLGQGPEFLTYFQNEAQLEKSRLLSDRFSAERPKGSFSTLEIQRTEQGDSAMYLCASGDLRGAYEQYFGPGTRLTVT.